The following is a T cell receptor (beta chain) sequence with its context. The V end was cut by 1 base, the J end by 4 bases, with 11 bases between. CDR1 SGHDT and CDR2 YYEEEE come from the germline V gene. The CDR3 length is 14 residues. Only in-frame clones appear in the TCRdb table, and some are missing; sequencing was by immunoSEQ multiplex PCR. The sample has 760,000 or so clones, roughly 96% seen once; the top ten hold less than 0.3%. These data belong to a study of shared clonotypes between healthy human individuals. CD45RO-negative cells were positively selected for CCR7, leaving out terminally differentiated effector memory CD45RA+ cells.

Sequencing was carried out using naive CD8+ T cells sorted from blood. The sequence was collected from a man aged 25 to 40 in good health. This chain connects TRBV5-6 to TRBJ1-1; D may be TRBD1 (5 bases). This CDR3 is CASSLFGGSTEAFF. CDR3 nucleotides: TGTGCCAGCAGCTTGTTTGGGGGTAGCACTGAAGCTTTCTTT.